The clone carrying this TCR beta chain was seen ten or more times. Its antigen remains unknown. This entry comes from a study of Graves' ophthalmopathy and Graves' hyperthyroidism. General study findings and limits: Thyroid clonotypes that were expanded above 0.001 frequency mostly also appeared in blood.

Participants with hyperthyroidism, aged 18 to 65, were newly diagnosed with under 2 months' duration. In this cohort, patients with other autoimmune diseases, uncontrolled infections, pregnancy or lactation were excluded. This CDR3 has 15 amino acids. Trimming removed 0 bases from V and 4 bases from J; junction bases left unmatched: 5. Germline loops: CDR1 SGHKS, CDR2 YYEKEE (reference sequence). Amplified TCR beta CDR3 regions were obtained using RNA transcripts as template. Second-round multiplex PCR came after first-round RT-PCR with HTBI primers. TCRdb processed the multiplex PCR reads anew with MiXCR; each CDR3 protein has one entry. The sample holds around 400,000 distinct CDR3 sequences, 21% seen once.

This chain uses TRBV5-5 with TRBJ1-2, with 8 bases lining up with TRBD1. This TCR was recovered from a woman aged 18-35 years with stable Graves' hyperthyroidism. The sample was peripheral blood. CDR3 sequence reads: CASSLETGAPYGYTF. The CDR3 coding sequence is TGTGCCAGCAGCTTGGAGACAGGGGCGCCCTATGGCTACACCTTC. The full variable domain, rest sourced from reference TRBV5-5 and TRBJ1-2, is DAGVTQSPTHLIKTRGQQVTLRCSPISGHKSVSWYQQVLGQGPQFIFQYYEKEERGRGNFPDRFSARQFPNYSSELNVNALLLGDSALYLCASSLETGAPYGYTFGSGTRLTVV.